Listed here are 12 T cell receptor beta chains from one sample, sequenced in a study of cytomegalovirus exposure and HLA in healthy donors. Researchers ran the PCR with 60 Vbeta and 13 Jbeta primers. The data were produced by immunoSEQ multiplex PCR, yet TCRdb's version contains in-frame clones alone and is incomplete. The sample contains over 75,000 clones, roughly 78% of which appear only once. The source material was PBMCs. Every receptor here comes from a woman aged 55-69 years in good health and CMV-seronegative.

V gene TRBV6-5 combines with J gene TRBJ1-2, with D unclear. The length of the CDR3 is 14 residues. Germline V gene lookup returns CDR1 MNHEY and CDR2 SVGAGI. The V and J ends lost 6 bases and 0 bases respectively, with 11 bases between them. CDR3 sequence (DNA): TGTGCCAGCAGCTCCGCAGGCGCTAACTATGGCTACACCTTC. Its protein is CASSSAGANYGYTF.

A few counts support this clone. The chain couples TRBV19 to TRBJ2-5; 8 bases line up with TRBD2. Germline V gene lookup returns CDR1 LNHDA and CDR2 SQIVND (reference sequence). This CDR3 has 14 residues. With 6 bases clipped from V and 5 bases from J, the junction kept 8 bases outside the gene matches. The CDR3 loop reads CASRGRSGGETQYF. The CDR3 coding sequence is TGTGCCAGTAGGGGACGTTCGGGAGGGGAGACCCAGTACTTC.

V usage is TRBV19 and J usage is TRBJ1-2; 7 bases line up with TRBD1. The germline gives CDR1 LNHDA, CDR2 SQIVND (reference sequence). J was trimmed by 4 bases and V by 6 bases; bases with no gene match: 14. CDR3 length: 16 amino acids. The CDR3 is CASRIQQTGVRYGYTF. CDR3 DNA: TGTGCCAGTAGAATACAACAAACAGGGGTTCGCTATGGCTACACCTTC.

The chain employs TRBV15 and TRBJ2-7; 7 bases line up with TRBD1. Unmatched junction bases numbered 5, after V lost 1 base and J lost 2 bases. The CDR3 consists of 15 residues. The V gene's germline CDR1 is LNHNV and CDR2 YYDKDF (reference sequence). The CDR3 reads CATSRVTGATYEQYF. Written as DNA, the CDR3 is TGTGCCACCAGCAGAGTTACAGGGGCGACCTACGAGCAGTACTTC.

The genes are TRBV30 and TRBJ1-5, with TRBD1 matching over 9 bases. There are 13 residues in the CDR3. V lost 7 bases and J lost 6; bases outside the gene matches: 7. Germline CDR1 is GTSNPN and CDR2 is SVGIG (reference sequence). CDR3 residues: CASQQGAGQPQHF. The CDR3 DNA reads as TGTGCCTCCCAACAGGGGGCTGGTCAGCCCCAGCATTTT. Together with reference TRBV30 and TRBJ1-5, the CDR3 gives the full variable domain: SQTIHQWPATLVQPVGSPLSLECTVEGTSNPNLYWYRQAAGRGLQLLFYSVGIGQISSEVPQNLSASRPQDRQFILSSKKLLLSDSGFYLCASQQGAGQPQHFGDGTRLSIL.

The chain uses TRBV5-6 and TRBJ1-6, with 9 bases matching TRBD1. The germline gives CDR1 SGHDT, CDR2 YYEEEE. The CDR3 totals 14 residues. The V and J ends lost 4 bases and 10 bases, in that order; junction bases with no gene match: 6. CDR3 loop: CASSPTGGYSPLHF. CDR3 sequence (DNA): TGTGCCAGCAGCCCGACAGGGGGGTACTCACCCCTCCACTTT.

The CDR3 nucleotides read TGTGCCTCTCGGAGGCCGGGGGAGACCCAGTACTTC. Translated, it gives CASRRPGETQYF. The chain is built from TRBV7-2 and TRBJ2-5; D possibly corresponds to TRBD2 (5 bases). This CDR3 comprises 12 residues. V gave up 11 bases and J gave up 5 bases, with 15 bases separating them. The germline CDR1 and CDR2 sequences are SGHTA and FQGNSA. Supplemented by reference TRBV7-2 and TRBJ2-5, the full variable domain reads GAGVSQSPSNKVTEKGKDVELRCDPISGHTALYWYRQSLGQGLEFLIYFQGNSAPDKSGLPSDRFSAERTGGSVSTLTIQRTQQEDSAVYLCASRRPGETQYFGPGTRLLVL.

The chain employs TRBV28 and TRBJ2-1; possibly TRBD1 for D (6 bases). The CDR3 contains 13 residues. Germline V gives CDR1 MDHEN, CDR2 SYDVKM. The V end lost 5 bases, the J end lost 7 bases, and 12 bases lay between the germline ends. The DNA of the CDR3 is TGTGCCAGCAGTCCAGGGGCACGTAATGAGCAGTTCTTC. Translating it yields CASSPGARNEQFF.

The J gene is TRBJ2-5, the V gene TRBV6-1, with TRBD2 as a possible D gene (7 bases). CDR3 length equals 13 residues. Germline values: CDR1 MNHNS, CDR2 SASEGT. Trimming left V 7 bases short and J 5 bases short, with 14 bases between. The CDR3 loop reads CASTLGGGETQYF. The CDR3 DNA sequence: TGTGCCAGCACCCTGGGAGGGGGTGAGACCCAGTACTTC.

The rearrangement joins TRBV7-8 to TRBJ2-3; 8 bases fit TRBD1. Germline trimming cut 3 bases from V and 4 bases from J; bases unmatched to any gene: 9. The length of the CDR3 is 16 residues. CDR1 and CDR2 from the germline V gene are SGHVS and FQNEAQ. CDR3 DNA: TGTGCCAGCAGCTTTCCGGGACAGGAATTCGCAGATACGCAGTATTTT. This codes for CASSFPGQEFADTQYF.

The table lists this clone with a count of one. The rearrangement uses TRBV9 and TRBJ1-5; D is unresolved. The CDR3 consists of 13 residues. The V end was cut by 2 bases, the J end by 7 bases, with 10 bases between. Germline V gene data show CDR1 as SGDLS and CDR2 as YYNGEE. The chain's CDR3 is CASSVGVEQPQHF. As DNA, the CDR3 is TGTGCCAGCAGCGTCGGGGTAGAGCAGCCCCAGCATTTT. Full variable domain (rest looked up from reference TRBV9 and TRBJ1-5): DSGVTQTPKHLITATGQRVTLRCSPRSGDLSVYWYQQSLDQGLQFLIQYYNGEERAKGNILERFSAQQFPDLHSELNLSSLELGDSALYFCASSVGVEQPQHFGDGTRLSIL.

The genes are TRBV10-3 and TRBJ1-4; D not resolved. This CDR3 region has 15 residues. Germline lookup yields CDR1 ENHRY and CDR2 SYGVKD. Trimming took 0 bases from V and 4 from J, leaving 9 bases between them. CDR3 nucleotide sequence: TGTGCCATCAGTGAGTCGGTACGGGGTAATGAAAAACTGTTTTTT. It yields the protein CAISESVRGNEKLFF.